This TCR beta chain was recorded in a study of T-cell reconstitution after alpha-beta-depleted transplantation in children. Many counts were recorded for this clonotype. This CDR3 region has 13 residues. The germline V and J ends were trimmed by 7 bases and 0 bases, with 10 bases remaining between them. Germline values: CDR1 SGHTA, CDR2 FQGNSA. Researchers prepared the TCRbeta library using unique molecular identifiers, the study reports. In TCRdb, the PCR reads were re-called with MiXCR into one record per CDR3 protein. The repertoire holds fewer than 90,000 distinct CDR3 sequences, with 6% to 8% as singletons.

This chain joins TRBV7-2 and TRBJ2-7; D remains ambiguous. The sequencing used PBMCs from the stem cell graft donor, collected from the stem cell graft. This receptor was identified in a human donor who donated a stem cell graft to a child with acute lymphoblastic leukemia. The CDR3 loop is CASKLGFSYEQYF. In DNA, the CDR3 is TGTGCCAGCAAGTTGGGATTCTCCTACGAGCAGTACTTC.